This T cell receptor (beta chain) emerged from a study of technical replicates of blood from a handful of donors. Germline CDR1 is WNHNN and CDR2 is SYGVQD (reference sequence). The V gene lost 3 bases and the J gene lost 7 bases, with 12 bases spanning the gap. This CDR3 contains 13 residues. Using immunoSEQ multiplex PCR, the repertoire was profiled, and TCRdb retains in-frame clones only, with some absent. The sample includes tens of thousands of clones, about 95% of them seen just once. The V call is TRBV10-1, the J call TRBJ1-2, with D possibly matching TRBD1 (5 bases). The receptor comes from a human donor in good health. Sequenced sample: T cells isolated from PBMCs. The CDR3 DNA follows: TGCGCCAGCAGTGAAGGTCAGGGTCGTGGCTACACCTTC. Translation gives CASSEGQGRGYTF.